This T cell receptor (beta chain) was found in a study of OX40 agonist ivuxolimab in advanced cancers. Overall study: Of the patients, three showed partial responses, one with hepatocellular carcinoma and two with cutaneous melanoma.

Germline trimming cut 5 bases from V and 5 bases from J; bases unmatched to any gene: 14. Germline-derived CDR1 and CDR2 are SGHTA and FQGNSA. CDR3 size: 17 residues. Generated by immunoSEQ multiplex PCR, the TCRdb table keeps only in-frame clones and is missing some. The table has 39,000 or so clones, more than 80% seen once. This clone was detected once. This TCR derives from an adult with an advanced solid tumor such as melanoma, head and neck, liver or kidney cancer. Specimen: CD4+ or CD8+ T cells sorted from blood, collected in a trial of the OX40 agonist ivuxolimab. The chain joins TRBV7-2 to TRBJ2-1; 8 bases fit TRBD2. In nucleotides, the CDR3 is TGTGCCAGCAGCCTAAGGTGGCGGGGGGATATGAACAATGAGCAGTTCTTC. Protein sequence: CASSLRWRGDMNNEQFF.